This TCR beta chain was observed in a study of graft-versus-host responses after intestinal transplantation. Study overall: Recipients received multivisceral, liver-intestinal, or isolated intestinal transplants.

This table comes from immunoSEQ multiplex PCR, and its TCRdb copy is limited to in-frame clones, with some not included. The repertoire includes 10,000 or so clones, 25% to 30% of them detected once, and more than 3% sits in the top ten. Trimming stripped 5 bases from V and 10 bases from J, with 12 bases between. The germline V gene has CDR1 SGHVS and CDR2 FNYEAQ. This CDR3 comprises 12 residues. Plates contained approximately 200,000 CFSE-labeled responder cells and approximately 200,000 irradiated, violet-dye-labeled stimulator cells. General study findings and limits: Recipient bone marrow held GvH clones, some seen earlier in ileum or blood. In patients with graft-donor T cell macrochimerism, allograft graft-versus-host to host-versus-graft clonal ratios were high.

V is TRBV7-6 and J is TRBJ2-1; D is perhaps TRBD1 (5 bases). This sequence was found in a human patient who received an intestinal transplant. The input for sequencing was alloreactive CD4+ T cells from a mixed lymphocyte reaction culture, taken before intestinal transplant. Described subset: CFSE-low proliferating T cells sorted from approximately 6-day pre-transplant mixed lymphocyte reaction (GvH or HvG direction). The CDR3 here is CASSQQGGEQFF. CDR3 in DNA: TGTGCCAGCAGCCAGCAGGGCGGAGAGCAGTTCTTC.